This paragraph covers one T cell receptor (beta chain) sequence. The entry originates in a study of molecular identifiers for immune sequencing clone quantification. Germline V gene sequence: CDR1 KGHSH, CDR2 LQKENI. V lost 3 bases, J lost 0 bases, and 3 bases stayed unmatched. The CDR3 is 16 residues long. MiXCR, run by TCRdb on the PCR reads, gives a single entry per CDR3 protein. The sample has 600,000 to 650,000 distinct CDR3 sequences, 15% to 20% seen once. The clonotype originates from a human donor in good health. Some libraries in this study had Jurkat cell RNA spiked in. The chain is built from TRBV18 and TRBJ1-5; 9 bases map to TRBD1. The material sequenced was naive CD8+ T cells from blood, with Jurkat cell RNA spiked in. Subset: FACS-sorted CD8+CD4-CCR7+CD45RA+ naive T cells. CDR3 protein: CASSPTGQGSNQPQHF. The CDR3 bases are TGTGCCAGCTCACCCACGGGACAGGGTAGCAATCAGCCCCAGCATTTT.